The sequence of this TCR beta chain was determined in a study of regulatory T cells in long-lasting Graves disease. For TCR beta, libraries came from iRepertoire HTBI primers and Arm-PCR of CDR3 regions. Each CDR3 protein gets one entry after TCRdb re-called the multiplex PCR reads with MiXCR. The top ten hold 25% to 30% of the sample, which has hundreds of thousands of distinct CDR3 sequences, approximately 16% seen once. Trimming took off 3 bases at V and 6 bases at J, with 17 bases between the two ends. The CDR3 is made up of 16 amino acids. Looked up from germline, CDR1 is SGHVS and CDR2 is FQNEAQ. Time point noted: newly diagnosed GD, antithyroid drugs for less than 3 months. PBMCs provided the RNA from which the TCR library was made. EDTA tubes received 9 to 10 milliliters of collected peripheral blood. At least ten counts were recorded for this clonotype. These records were also assigned to another study, of T cells in Graves' hyperthyroidism and ophthalmopathy. That paper adds: Not enrolled were patients with uncontrolled infection, other autoimmune disease, pregnancy or lactation.

The sequence was collected from a man between 35 and 55 years old with Graves disease. The input for sequencing was peripheral blood mononuclear cells (PBMCs), taken at new diagnosis, from a patient treated with antithyroid drugs. The chain carries TRBV7-8 and TRBJ1-4; D gene uncertain. The DNA for the CDR3 is TGTGCCAGCAGCTTGTCTCCCAGCAGTGACTATGAAAAACTGTTTTTT. Protein: CASSLSPSSDYEKLFF. Drawing the rest from reference TRBV7-8 and TRBJ1-4, the complete variable domain is GAGVSQSPRYKVAKRGQDVALRCDPISGHVSLFWYQQALGQGPEFLTYFQNEAQLDKSGLPSDRFFAERPEGSVSTLKIQRTQQEDSAVYLCASSLSPSSDYEKLFFGSGTQLSVL.